This T cell receptor (beta chain) is drawn from a study of cytomegalovirus exposure and HLA in healthy donors. Findings of the study overall: Altogether, some 170 TCR beta chains were recorded as cytomegalovirus-associated. Confirmation was obtained in vitro that a few CMV-associated chains are specific for CMV antigens.

Sequencing used immunoSEQ multiplex PCR; TCRdb keeps in-frame clones, though not all of them. The sample includes some 290,000 clones, 88% of them seen just once. Comment on this clone: Its antigen is as yet unknown.

Trimming pared 0 bases from V and 4 bases from J, leaving 15 bases between. The germline V gene has CDR1 MGHRA and CDR2 YSYEKL. CDR3 size: 16 residues. The rearrangement joins TRBV4-1 to TRBJ1-2; D is unclear. Input material: PBMCs. This TCR was recovered from a young man in good health and CMV-seronegative. The CDR3 reads CASSQDPSGVSYGYTF. Here the CDR3 DNA reads TGCGCCAGCAGCCAAGATCCGTCCGGGGTGAGCTATGGCTACACCTTC.